This T cell receptor beta chain is drawn from a study of blood T cell repertoires in COVID-19. Across the study: COVID-19 samples from acute and convalescent phases originated in the United States, Italy and Spain.

Assignments of participants to cohorts depended upon their own reported clinical history. Contact with a PCR-confirmed or clinician-diagnosed COVID-19 case occurred within 2 weeks of entry. This table comes from immunoSEQ multiplex PCR, and its TCRdb copy is limited to in-frame clones, with some not included. The data show some 270,000 clones, around 90% seen once. The CDR3 consists of 11 residues. CDR1 KGHSH and CDR2 LQKENI come from the germline V gene. Trimming took off 2 bases at V and 5 bases at J, with 4 bases between the two ends. Sequenced: PBMCs or T cells enriched from blood (not recorded which). The sequence derives from a man in his forties who had been exposed to COVID-19. The chain employs TRBV18 and TRBJ2-7; no definite D call. The CDR3 here is CASSPEHEQYF. CDR3 DNA: TGTGCCAGCTCACCAGAGCACGAGCAGTACTTC.